The present T cell receptor beta chain was sequenced within a study of OX40 agonist ivuxolimab in advanced cancers. Study-level information: Earlier anti-PD-1, anti-PD-L1 or anti-CTLA-4 therapy was permitted; roughly 40% had received some.

Repertoires were generated with immunoSEQ multiplex PCR, while TCRdb's copy carries only in-frame clones and drops some. The table lists around 84,000 clones, 80% to 95% of them singletons. On cycle 4 day 1 and cycle 7 day 1, as well as at baseline, blood was sampled. CDR1 is SGHDN, CDR2 FVKESK, per germline. The CDR3 loop spans 14 amino acids. V dropped 4 bases and J dropped 8 bases, with 15 bases sitting between them. Study observations and caveats: The study did not work out the antigen specificity of the expanded peripheral T cells.

Comment on this clone: Its antigen is currently unknown.

This chain uses TRBV14 with TRBJ2-4; maybe TRBD1 (8 bases). The TCR sequence derives from an adult with an advanced solid tumor such as melanoma, head and neck, liver or kidney cancer. Sample: CD4+ or CD8+ T cells sorted from blood, taken in a trial of the OX40 agonist ivuxolimab. The CDR3 DNA sequence: TGTGCCAGCAGCCTTGGGGGGGGACAGGACATTCAGTACTTC. It is translated as CASSLGGGQDIQYF.